The TCR beta chain described here comes from a study of T cells after yellow fever vaccination. Across the whole study: Fractions of limited cellularity were prepared by means of SMART-Seq v4 Ultra Low Input. Regarding the study as a whole: After the booster, nearly 98% of CD4 and more than 85% of CD8 primary-response clones were re-detected.

MiXCR was run by TCRdb on the 5' RACE reads, yielding one entry per CDR3 protein. The profile shows hundreds of thousands of distinct CDR3 sequences, around 20% of them singletons. CDR3 length: 14 residues. The germline gives CDR1 LNHNV, CDR2 YYDKDF (reference sequence). Between the trimmed V and J ends, which lost 5 bases and 0 bases, there was a span of 8 bases. This clonotype showed up just a few times. As yet, its antigen is unknown. The input for sequencing was PBMCs, taken before the yellow fever booster vaccination. The chain joins TRBV15 to TRBJ2-1; D gene unclear. This receptor was identified in a young man who received the YFV17D yellow fever vaccine. The CDR3 spells CATSLGSSYNEQFF. The DNA for the CDR3 is TGTGCCACCAGCTTGGGAAGCTCCTACAATGAGCAGTTCTTC.